The present T cell receptor beta chain was sequenced within a study of blood T cell repertoires in COVID-19 (dated by TCRdb to 2020 to 2022). General notes on the study: Collaborator samples came from the United States, Italy and Spain and covered acute and convalescent phases of COVID-19. The material from the prospective study consisted of cDNA or gDNA derived from T cells, B-cell-depleted T cells, or PBMCs. Subjects who had been exposed to COVID-19, were actively infected with it, or had recovered from it provided the deeply sampled blood TCRbeta repertoires that made up the dataset. The repertoires were made available in a free public database intended to serve as a resource for research on the immune response to SARS-CoV-2. The samples were drawn from the first 160 participants of the ongoing ImmuneRACE study and from 950 to 1,500 subjects provided by 6 global collaborators. Sample metadata almost always included a de-identified subject ID, COVID-19 status, age in years and sex. Where available, HLA class I and class II types were taken from metadata supplied by the sample provider and were not determined by assay-based typing. Overall study outcomes, separate from this receptor: How much clinical and demographic metadata was included differed by source and by participant, and the metadata was provided uncurated.

As to this clone: Which antigen it targets is not known. No base qualities exist here, and no much larger clone lies one base off it.

V is pared back by 4 bases and J by 2 bases, with 12 bases lying between the germline termini. Its CDR3 holds 15 amino acids, cysteine through phenylalanine. The sequence is cut down to CDR3 DNA, 45 bases in frame from base 1. CDR1 and CDR2, looked up from the germline V gene, are KGHSH and LQKENI. The immunoSEQ Assay, a bias-controlled multiplex PCR, was used to amplify TCRbeta CDR3 regions from genomic DNA. Per the original workflow: Nucleated cell counts per sample were estimated from amplification of reference gene primers within the assay. To quantify the absolute abundance of each unique TCRbeta CDR3 rearrangement, sequence reads were collapsed and filtered. For each sample, productive Simpson clonality was calculated by taking the square root of Simpson's diversity index across productive rearrangements. The table comes from immuneACCESS by way of TCRdb, which keeps in-frame sequences with V and J called. Part of the clones is missing from these tables; in studies checked, under half for an unresolved V gene and the rest for unknown reasons. The V and J calls and the clone size are those of that table, but D and trimming were determined from the DNA. This sample comprises about 50,000 clones, approximately 80% of them detected only once. The biggest ten clones account for around 45% of the sample.

Collaborating institutions collected whole blood in K2EDTA tubes following their own protocols. For TCRbeta analysis, collaborators shipped samples in one of three forms: frozen whole blood, isolated PBMCs, or DNA extracted from either of those sample types. Sequenced input: peripheral blood. The clonotype comes from a man in his 70s with active or convalescent COVID-19. The V and J genes are TRBV18 and TRBJ1-5; the D gene is unclear. Here is the DNA: TGTGCCAGCTCACGAGCAGGCGGGGGCAATCAGCCCCAGCATTTT. It is translated as CASSRAGGGNQPQHF.